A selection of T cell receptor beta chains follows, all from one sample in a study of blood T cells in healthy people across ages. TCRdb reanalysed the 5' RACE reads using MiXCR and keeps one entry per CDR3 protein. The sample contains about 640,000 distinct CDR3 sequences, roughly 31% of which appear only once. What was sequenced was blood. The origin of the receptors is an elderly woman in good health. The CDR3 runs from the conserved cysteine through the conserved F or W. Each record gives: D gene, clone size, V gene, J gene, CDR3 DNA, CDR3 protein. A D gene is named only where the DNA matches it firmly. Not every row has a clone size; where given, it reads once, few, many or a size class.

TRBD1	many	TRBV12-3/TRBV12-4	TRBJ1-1	TGTGCCAGCAGTTCCTACCTGACAGGGACTAACACTGAAGCTTTCTTT	CASSSYLTGTNTEAFF
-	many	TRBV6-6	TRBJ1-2	TGTGCCAGCAGTCACGACCCTGGCTACACCTTC	CASSHDPGYTF
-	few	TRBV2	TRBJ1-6	TGTGCCAGCAGTCGAATGGTTAATTCACCCCTCCACTTT	CASSRMVNSPLHF
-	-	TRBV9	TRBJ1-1	TGTGCCAGCAGCTCCAGTACCGGTGGGGCGACTGAAGCTTTCTTT	CASSSSTGGATEAFF
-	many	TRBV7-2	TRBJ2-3	TGTGCCAGCAGCTTAGCGGGGGGGGCGACAGATACGCAGTATTTT	CASSLAGGATDTQYF
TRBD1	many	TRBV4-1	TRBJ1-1	TGCGCCAGCAGAGGGACAGTCCGCGGGGGCACTGAAGCTTTCTTT	CASRGTVRGGTEAFF
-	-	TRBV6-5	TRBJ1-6	TGTGCCAGCAATAAAGACAGAGCCTCCTATAATTCACCCCTCCACTTT	CASNKDRASYNSPLHF
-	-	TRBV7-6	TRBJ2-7	TGTGCCAGCAGCACAAAGGGTGGAAGCTCCTACGAGCAGTACTTC	CASSTKGGSSYEQYF
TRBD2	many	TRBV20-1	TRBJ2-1	TGCAGTGCTAGAGTGGGGGGGGTAACATACAATGAGCAGTTCTTC	CSARVGGVTYNEQFF
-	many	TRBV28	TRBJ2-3	TGTGCCAGCAGTTTAGATGGGGTAGGAACACAAGATACGCAGTATTTT	CASSLDGVGTQDTQYF
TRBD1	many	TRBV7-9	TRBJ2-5	TGTGCCAGCAGCTTAGCGCGGACAGGGCAAGAGACCCAGTACTTC	CASSLARTGQETQYF
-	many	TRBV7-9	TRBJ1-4	TGTGCCAGCAGCCCCAAAGTGGGGGTTGAAAAACTGTTTTTT	CASSPKVGVEKLFF
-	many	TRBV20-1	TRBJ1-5	TGCAGTGCCAGACGATGGAGGGATGATAGCAATCAGCCCCAGCATTTT	CSARRWRDDSNQPQHF
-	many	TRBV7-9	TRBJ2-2	TGTGCCAGCAGCCGGGTGGGGTACACCGGGGAGCTGTTTTTT	CASSRVGYTGELFF
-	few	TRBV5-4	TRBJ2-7	TGTGCCAGCAGCATACCGGGACGGGGCTACGAGCAGTACTTC	CASSIPGRGYEQYF
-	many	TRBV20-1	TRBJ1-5	TGCAGTGCTAGAGATTGGAAGGCACTTAGCGATCAGCCCCAGCATTTT	CSARDWKALSDQPQHF
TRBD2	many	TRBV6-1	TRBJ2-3	TGTGCCAGCAGTCGGTGGTCCAGCGGGGGAAGCACAGATACGCAGTATTTT	CASSRWSSGGSTDTQYF
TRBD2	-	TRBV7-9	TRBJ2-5	TGTGCCAGCAGCCGGACTTGCGGGGGGTCCCCCAATGAGCAGTACTTC	CASSRTCGGSPNEQYF
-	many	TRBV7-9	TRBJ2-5	TGTGCCAGCAGCTTGGACAGTAAAGAGACCCAGTACTTC	CASSLDSKETQYF
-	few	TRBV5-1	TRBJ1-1	TGCGCCAGCAGCTTCGGGCTTTTGGACACTGAAGCTTTCTTT	CASSFGLLDTEAFF
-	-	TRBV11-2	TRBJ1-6	TGTGCCAGCAGCTCCAATTCACCCCTCCACTTT	CASSSNSPLHF
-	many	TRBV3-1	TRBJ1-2	TGTGCCAGCAGCCAAGTTCCGGGGCAAAGTGGCTACACCTTC	CASSQVPGQSGYTF
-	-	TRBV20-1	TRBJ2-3	TGCGCGCACCGGGGAGCTACAGATACGCAGTATTTT	CAHRGATDTQYF
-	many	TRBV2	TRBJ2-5	TGTGCCAGTGGGACTGAAGAGACCCAGTACTTC	CASGTEETQYF
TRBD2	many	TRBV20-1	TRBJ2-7	TGCAGTGCTAGGGGCGACCGGGCTAGCGGGGGTGTCTACGAGCAGTACTTC	CSARGDRASGGVYEQYF
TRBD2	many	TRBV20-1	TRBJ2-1	TGCAGTGCTAGAGAGATCCGGCGCGGGAGGGGGCGAGAGCAGTTCTTC	CSAREIRRGRGREQFF
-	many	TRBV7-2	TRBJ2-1	TGTGCTAATAAGGAGAGGTCCTCCTACAATGAGCAGTTCTTC	CANKERSSYNEQFF
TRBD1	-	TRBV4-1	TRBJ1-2	TGCGCCAGCAGCCAAGATTCGGGACAGAGGGGTCATGGCTACACCTTC	CASSQDSGQRGHGYTF
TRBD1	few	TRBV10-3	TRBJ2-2	TGTGCCATCAGTCCCGGGACAGGGATCGCGAACACCGGGGAGCTGTTTTTT	CAISPGTGIANTGELFF
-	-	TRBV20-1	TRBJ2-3	TGCAGTGCTAGAGCCCAATCAGGGGGCACAGATACGCAGTATTTT	CSARAQSGGTDTQYF
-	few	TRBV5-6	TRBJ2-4	TGTGCCAGCAGCTTGCGGTTAATAGTGGGGCACAATGAGCAGTACTTC	CASSLRLIVGHNEQYF
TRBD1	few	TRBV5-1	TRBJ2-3	TGCGCCAGCAGCGGAGGGACAGGGGGGAGCGTTTTCGATACGCAGTATTTT	CASSGGTGGSVFDTQYF
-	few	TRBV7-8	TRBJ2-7	TGTGCCAGCAGCTTAGCGGACAGCCCGTACAATGAGCAGTACTTC	CASSLADSPYNEQYF
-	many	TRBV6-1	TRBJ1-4	TGTGCCAGCAGTGTGAATGGGGCAGAAAAACTGTTTTTT	CASSVNGAEKLFF
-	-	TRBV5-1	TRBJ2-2	TGCGCCAGCAGCTTGAGGACAGTGGACACCGGGGAGCTGTTTTTT	CASSLRTVDTGELFF
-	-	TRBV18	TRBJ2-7	TGTACCAGCTCACCGGGAAGCTCCTACGAGCAGTACTTC	CTSSPGSSYEQYF
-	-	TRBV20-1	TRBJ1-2	TGCAGTGCTAGAGAGACGATTACAGGTCTTCGCTATGGCTACACCTTC	CSARETITGLRYGYTF
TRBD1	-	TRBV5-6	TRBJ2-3	TGTGCCAGCAGCTATCTAGGAGACAGGGGGGGATATACGCAGTATTTT	CASSYLGDRGGYTQYF
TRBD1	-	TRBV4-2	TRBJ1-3	TGTGCCAGCAGCCAAGAGGGACAGGGTGGAAACACCATATATTTT	CASSQEGQGGNTIYF
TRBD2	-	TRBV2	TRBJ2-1	TGTGCCAGCAGCCCTAGCGGGGGGGTGGATGAGCAGTTCTTC	CASSPSGGVDEQFF
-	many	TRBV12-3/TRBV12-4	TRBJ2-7	TGTGCCAGCAGTGCCGGGATTCAAACCTACGAGCAGTACTTC	CASSAGIQTYEQYF
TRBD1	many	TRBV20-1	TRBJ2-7	TGCAGTGCTACGTCAGGGGGCGGTCATTCCTACGAGCAGTACTTC	CSATSGGGHSYEQYF
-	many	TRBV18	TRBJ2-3	TGTGCCAGCTCGGACGGGGTTACAGATACGCAGTATTTT	CASSDGVTDTQYF
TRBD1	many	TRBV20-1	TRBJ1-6	TGCAGTGCCCCGGGACAGGGAAATTCACCCCTCCACTTT	CSAPGQGNSPLHF
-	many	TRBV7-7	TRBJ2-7	TGTGCTAGCAGCTTGACTGCGTTCTCCTACGAGCAGTACTTC	CASSLTAFSYEQYF
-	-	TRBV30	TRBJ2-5	TGTGCCTGGAGTGTAAGGGCGATTCCCTCCCAAGAGACCCAGTACTTC	CAWSVRAIPSQETQYF
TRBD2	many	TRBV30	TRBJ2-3	TGTGCCTGGAGTGTACCAGCGGGGGGGGTTTTAGATACGCAGTATTTT	CAWSVPAGGVLDTQYF
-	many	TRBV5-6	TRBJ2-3	TGTGCCAGCAGCTTGTCCACGGGGTTCTTCACAGATACGCAGTATTTT	CASSLSTGFFTDTQYF
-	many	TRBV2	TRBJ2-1	TGTGCCAGCAGTGAAGATGGAGGGGGCTTCAATGAGCAGTTCTTC	CASSEDGGGFNEQFF
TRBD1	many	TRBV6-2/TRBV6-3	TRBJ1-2	TGTGCCAGCAGTACCGCGACAGGGGCTGGCTACACCTTC	CASSTATGAGYTF
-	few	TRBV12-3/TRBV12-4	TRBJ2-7	TGTGCCAGCAGTTCGGTGGGCGGGGTCAATGAGCAGTACTTC	CASSSVGGVNEQYF
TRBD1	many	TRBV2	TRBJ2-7	TGTGCCAGCAGGGCCGACAGGGGCGAGCAGTACTTC	CASRADRGEQYF
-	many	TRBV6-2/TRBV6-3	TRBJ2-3	TGTGCCAGCAGCTGGGACACAACCTCCACAGATACGCAGTATTTT	CASSWDTTSTDTQYF
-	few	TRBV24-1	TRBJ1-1	TGTGCCACCAGTGATTTGGGCCACACTGAAGCTTTCTTT	CATSDLGHTEAFF